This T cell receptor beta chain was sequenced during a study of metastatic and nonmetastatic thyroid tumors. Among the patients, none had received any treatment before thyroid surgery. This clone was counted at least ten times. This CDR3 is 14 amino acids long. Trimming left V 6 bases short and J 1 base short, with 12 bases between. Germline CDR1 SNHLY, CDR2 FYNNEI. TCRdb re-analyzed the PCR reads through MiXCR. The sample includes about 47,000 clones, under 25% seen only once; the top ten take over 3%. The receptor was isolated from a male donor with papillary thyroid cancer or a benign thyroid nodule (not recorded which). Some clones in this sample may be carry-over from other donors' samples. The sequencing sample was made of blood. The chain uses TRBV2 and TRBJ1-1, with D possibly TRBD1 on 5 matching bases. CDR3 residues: CASSLLGQNTEAFF. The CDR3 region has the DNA TGTGCCAGCAGCCTTTTGGGGCAGAACACTGAAGCTTTCTTT.